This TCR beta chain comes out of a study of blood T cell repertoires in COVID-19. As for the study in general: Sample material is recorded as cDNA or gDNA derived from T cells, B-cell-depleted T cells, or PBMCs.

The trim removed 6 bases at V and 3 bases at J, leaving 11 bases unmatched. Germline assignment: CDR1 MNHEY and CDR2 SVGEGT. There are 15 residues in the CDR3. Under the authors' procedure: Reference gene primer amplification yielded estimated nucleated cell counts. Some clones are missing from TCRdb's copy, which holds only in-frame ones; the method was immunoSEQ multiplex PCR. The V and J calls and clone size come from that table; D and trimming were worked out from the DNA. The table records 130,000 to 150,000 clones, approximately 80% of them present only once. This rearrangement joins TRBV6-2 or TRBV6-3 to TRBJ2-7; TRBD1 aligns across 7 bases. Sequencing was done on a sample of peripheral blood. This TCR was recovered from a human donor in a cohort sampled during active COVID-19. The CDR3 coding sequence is TGTGCCAGCAGCCCCCCGACAGGGCGCCACTACGAGCAGTACTTC. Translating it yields CASSPPTGRHYEQYF.